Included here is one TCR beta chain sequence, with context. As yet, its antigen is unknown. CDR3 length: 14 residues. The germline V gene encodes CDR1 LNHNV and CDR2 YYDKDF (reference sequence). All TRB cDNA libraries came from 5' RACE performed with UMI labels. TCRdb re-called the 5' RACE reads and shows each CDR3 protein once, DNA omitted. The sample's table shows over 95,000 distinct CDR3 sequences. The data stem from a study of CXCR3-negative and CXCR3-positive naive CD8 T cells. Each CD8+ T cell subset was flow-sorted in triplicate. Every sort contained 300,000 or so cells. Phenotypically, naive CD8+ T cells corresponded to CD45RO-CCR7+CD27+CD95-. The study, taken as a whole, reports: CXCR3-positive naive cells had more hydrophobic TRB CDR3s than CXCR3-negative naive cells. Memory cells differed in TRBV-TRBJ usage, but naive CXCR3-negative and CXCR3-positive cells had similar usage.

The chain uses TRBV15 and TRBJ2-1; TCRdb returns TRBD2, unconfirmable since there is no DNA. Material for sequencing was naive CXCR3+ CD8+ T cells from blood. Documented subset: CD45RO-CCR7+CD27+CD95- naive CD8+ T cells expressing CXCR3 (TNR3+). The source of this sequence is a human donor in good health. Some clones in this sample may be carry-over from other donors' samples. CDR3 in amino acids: CATSRGEGRVEQFF. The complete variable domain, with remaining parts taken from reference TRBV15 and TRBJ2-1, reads DAMVIQNPRYQVTQFGKPVTLSCSQTLNHNVMYWYQQKSSQAPKLLFHYYDKDFNNEADTPDNFQSRRPNTSFCFLDIRSPGLGDTAMYLCATSRGEGRVEQFFGPGTRLTVL.